This T cell receptor beta chain was sequenced in a study of T cell responses to AZD1222 COVID-19 vaccine (dated by TCRdb to 2020 to 2022). Context from the whole study: AZD1222 recipients whose second dose came at about 4 weeks and those whose second dose came at about 12 weeks were combined into one group, since spike-specific TCR depth and breadth did not differ between the two schedules. TCR sequencing covered 230 or so trial participants: 207 given two doses of AZD1222 and 26 given two doses of MenACWY control vaccine. Trial participants were enrolled by age into subgroups of 18-55, 56-69 and 70-plus years, and around 140, 26 and 57 TCR-sequenced participants, respectively, were included in these subgroups.

The CDR3 regions of human TCRbeta chains were subjected to immunosequencing. The paper's processing steps were these. Repertoire TCRs were checked for matches against a reference library of SARS-CoV-2-specific TCRs that had been generated using the MIRA antigen-specificity platform. Breadth meant the fraction of unique TCRs that were SARS-CoV-2-associated, whereas depth meant the fraction of total T cells that were SARS-CoV-2-associated. Using the MIRA data, every spike-specific TCR was mapped to the spike region that the TCR reacted to and assigned to either a CD4 or a CD8 class. Log10-transformed breadth and depth values were compared by one-way ANOVA with Sidak's multiple comparisons tests. TCRdb stores this immuneACCESS table with in-frame sequences only. Part of the clones is absent; in the studies checked, under half of the shortfall reflects unresolved V genes, and no reason is known for the rest. That table gives V, J and clone size, and the DNA gave D and trimming. The sample table lists 100,000 to 150,000 clones, roughly 86% of them with a count of one. 8.5% to 12% of the sample rests with the top ten.

CDR1 and CDR2 were assigned from the germline V gene as SGHTA and FQGTGA. Compared with germline, V lacks 5 bases and J lacks 3 bases; bases without a gene match: 3. The CDR3 covers 15 residues, taking in both the cysteine and the phenylalanine. Of all the DNA, just the CDR3 is kept, 45 bases in frame from base 1. The time point label here, explained by the study, means: baseline before first vaccination. Samples from vaccinated people were obtained from the UK trials COV001 and COV002, which included a single-blind randomized controlled phase 2/3 trial of AZD1222 (ChAdOx1 nCoV-19) in healthy adults. For TCRbeta chain sequencing, PBMC samples were collected from trial participants at day 0 and at day 28 after the second dose. To note about this clone: The antigen it binds to is not known. Base qualities were left out, and no much larger clone turns up one base away.

Paper-wide results and their limitations: The vaccine-associated CD4 TCRs covered the entire spike protein, and the dominant responses fell in regions 160-218 and 743-854. After two AZD1222 doses, both the breadth and the depth of spike-specific TCRs were significantly higher than at day 0 and than in MenACWY recipients. Conclusions about previously exposed vaccinees are limited because only six or seven AZD1222 recipients were SARS-CoV-2 seropositive at baseline. Participants were mostly white British and included more females than males, and it was suggested by the authors that clonal diversity may have been underestimated. In the small 56-69-year group, the increase in depth fell short of significance, most likely because of low power. No day 14 peak-response samples were available, so repertoires were characterized only after the peak T cell response. Reportedly, almost half of the unique spike-specific TCRs recognized epitopes lying outside the regions that are mutated in the B.1.351 and B.1.1.7 variants.

The TCR was taken from an adult in good health. In this chain, TRBV7-3 is recombined with TRBJ2-1, and 11 junction bases match TRBD2. The sequenced sample was peripheral blood, obtained on day 0 of AZD1222 vaccination. The CDR3 loop reads CASSPTSGGYNEQFF. The nucleotides read TGTGCCAGCAGCCCCACTAGCGGGGGCTACAATGAGCAGTTCTTC. Supplemented by the reference TRBV7-3 and TRBJ2-1 proteins around the CDR3, the complete variable domain is GAGVSQTPSNKVTEKGKYVELRCDPISGHTALYWYRQSLGQGPEFLIYFQGTGAADDSGLPNDRFFAVRPEGSVSTLKIQRTERGDSAVYLCASSPTSGGYNEQFFGPGTRLTVL.